The next 11 T cell receptor beta chains were all read from a single sample in a study of blood T cell repertoires in COVID-19. TCRdb's table, derived via immunoSEQ multiplex PCR, lists solely in-frame clones and lacks some. The sample shows roughly 200,000 clones, 80% to 90% of them seen only once. Sequencing was performed on peripheral blood. All receptors derive from a man in his 60s with acute or convalescent COVID-19.

This clone was detected once. The chain couples TRBV7-2 to TRBJ2-7, with 8 bases that match TRBD2. This CDR3 has 15 amino acids. Germline V gene lookup returns CDR1 SGHTA and CDR2 FQGNSA. Losses at the gene ends were 1 base for V and 3 bases for J; bases not matched to a gene: 5. The CDR3 nucleotides read TGTGCCAGCAGCTTAGTTCCTAGCGGGCTCTACGAGCAGTACTTC. This codes for CASSLVPSGLYEQYF.

This clone was seen only a few times. The chain carries TRBV5-4 and TRBJ2-3; TRBD2 aligns across 10 bases. V gave up 0 bases and J gave up 2 bases; unmatched junction bases: 3. Germline assignment: CDR1 SGHNT and CDR2 YYREEE (reference sequence). The CDR3 spans 16 residues. The CDR3 protein is CASSLGAGGITDTQYF. DNA of the CDR3: TGTGCCAGCAGCTTGGGAGCGGGGGGGATCACAGATACGCAGTATTTT.

The rearrangement uses TRBV5-1 and TRBJ2-6, with 7 bases aligning to TRBD2. The CDR3 consists of 16 residues. V gave up 0 bases and J gave up 4 bases; unmatched junction bases: 4. Germline CDR1 reads SGHRS; CDR2 reads YFSETQ. The CDR3 loop is CASSLVAGAGANVLTF. CDR3 coding DNA: TGCGCCAGCAGCTTGGTCGCGGGAGCAGGGGCCAACGTCCTGACTTTC.

The chain is built from TRBV28 and TRBJ2-1; 7 bases map to TRBD2. This CDR3 contains 16 residues. With V trimmed by 4 bases and J by 3 bases, 9 bases remained unmatched. CDR1 is MDHEN and CDR2 is SYDVKM in the germline V gene. Here the CDR3 DNA reads TGTGCCAGCAGTTCGCCGGGACTACCCCTCTACAATGAGCAGTTCTTC. This sequence encodes CASSSPGLPLYNEQFF. The complete variable domain, with remaining parts taken from reference TRBV28 and TRBJ2-1, reads DVKVTQSSRYLVKRTGEKVFLECVQDMDHENMFWYRQDPGLGLRLIYFSYDVKMKEKGDIPEGYSVSREKKERFSLILESASTNQTSMYLCASSSPGLPLYNEQFFGPGTRLTVL.

This sequence joins TRBV30 and TRBJ2-3, with 7 positions matching TRBD2. The germline V gene has CDR1 GTSNPN and CDR2 SVGIG (reference sequence). The CDR3 consists of 15 residues. After removal of 0 bases from V and 3 bases from J, the junction contained 6 bases not matched to a gene. CDR3 residues: CAWSVDGGRTDTQYF. As DNA, the CDR3 is TGTGCCTGGAGTGTAGATGGCGGGAGAACAGATACGCAGTATTTT.

The V call is TRBV28, the J call TRBJ2-1, with 12 bases lining up with TRBD2. The germline gives CDR1 MDHEN, CDR2 SYDVKM. This CDR3 comprises 15 residues. Losses at the gene ends were 6 bases for V and 6 bases for J; bases not matched to a gene: 6. For the CDR3, the DNA is TGTGCCAGCAGCACTCTAGCGGGAGGGGGCAATGAGCAGTTCTTC. Amino acid sequence: CASSTLAGGGNEQFF. The complete variable domain, with remaining parts taken from reference TRBV28 and TRBJ2-1, reads DVKVTQSSRYLVKRTGEKVFLECVQDMDHENMFWYRQDPGLGLRLIYFSYDVKMKEKGDIPEGYSVSREKKERFSLILESASTNQTSMYLCASSTLAGGGNEQFFGPGTRLTVL.

The chain combines TRBV5-1 with TRBJ2-5; D is possibly TRBD2 (5 bases). Germline-derived CDR1 and CDR2 are SGHRS and YFSETQ. Trimming stripped 2 bases from V and 5 bases from J, with 7 bases between. This CDR3 comprises 12 residues. The CDR3 bases are TGCGCCAGCAGCTTATCGGGGGAGACCCAGTACTTC. Translated, it gives CASSLSGETQYF.

The J gene is TRBJ1-2, the V gene TRBV2; 7 bases are a match to TRBD1. V trimming: 7 bases; J trimming: 4 bases; junction bases outside the gene matches: 9. Germline CDR1 reads SNHLY; CDR2 reads FYNNEI. This CDR3 comprises 14 residues. The CDR3 bases are TGTGCCAGCATTTTAAGGGGACAGACCTATGGCTACACCTTC. Its protein product is CASILRGQTYGYTF.

V is TRBV11-2 and J is TRBJ2-4; D is ambiguous. The V end lost 5 bases, the J end lost 9 bases, and 17 bases lay between the germline ends. The V gene's germline CDR1 is SGHAT and CDR2 FQNNGV. This CDR3 comprises 14 residues. This chain's CDR3 is CASSPDSIWSIQYF. The CDR3 coding sequence is TGTGCCAGCAGCCCCGACTCCATATGGAGCATTCAGTACTTC.

V gene TRBV28 combines with J gene TRBJ2-7, with D possibly being TRBD2 (5 bases). Germline values: CDR1 MDHEN, CDR2 SYDVKM. Between the trimmed V and J ends, which lost 3 bases and 2 bases, there was a span of 14 bases. The CDR3 spans 15 residues. The CDR3 loop is CASSFLTTRTYEQYF. CDR3 DNA sequence: TGTGCCAGCAGTTTTTTGACTACCCGAACCTACGAGCAGTACTTC.

V and J are TRBV5-4 and TRBJ2-1; 13 nucleotides agree with TRBD2. The V and J ends lost 2 bases and 4 bases, in that order; junction bases with no gene match: 3. Per germline, CDR1 SGHNT and CDR2 YYREEE (reference sequence). The CDR3 extends over 16 amino acids. CDR3 protein: CASSFPTSGRYNEQFF. The CDR3, as DNA: TGTGCCAGCAGCTTTCCGACTAGCGGGAGGTACAATGAGCAGTTCTTC. Complete variable domain (other parts from reference TRBV5-4 and TRBJ2-1): ETGVTQSPTHLIKTRGQQVTLRCSSQSGHNTVSWYQQALGQGPQFIFQYYREEENGRGNFPPRFSGLQFPNYSSELNVNALELDDSALYLCASSFPTSGRYNEQFFGPGTRLTVL.